The 9 T cell receptor beta chains listed next were all sequenced from one sample in a study of blood T cell repertoires in COVID-19. Generated by immunoSEQ multiplex PCR, the TCRdb table keeps only in-frame clones and is missing some. The table lists about 480,000 clones, about 85% of them singletons, with roughly 8% in the top ten. Input material: PBMCs or T cells enriched from blood (not recorded which). All receptors derive from a woman aged 55-70 years who had recovered from COVID-19.

V and J are TRBV24-1 and TRBJ2-2; 10 bases fit TRBD1. CDR3 length: 15 residues. Germline V lookup: CDR1 KGHDR, CDR2 SFDVKD. Trimming removed 4 bases from V and 6 bases from J; junction bases left unmatched: 4. The CDR3 protein is CATSDPGTGAGELFF. The CDR3 region has the DNA TGTGCCACCAGTGACCCCGGGACAGGGGCCGGGGAGCTGTTTTTT.

The rearrangement links TRBV2 to TRBJ1-2; 7 bases fit TRBD1. Germline CDR1 and CDR2: SNHLY and FYNNEI. CDR3 length: 13 residues. V shed 8 bases and J 3 bases; nucleotides not matched to a gene: 6. CDR3 residues: CASFVDRDYGYTF. Here the CDR3 DNA reads TGTGCCAGCTTTGTTGACAGGGACTATGGCTACACCTTC.

The rearrangement joins TRBV24-1 to TRBJ2-5; D gene uncertain. This CDR3 has 15 amino acids. V lost 2 bases to trimming and J lost 2 bases, with 11 bases between them. From germline, CDR1 is KGHDR and CDR2 SFDVKD. CDR3 sequence: CATSDSRHLQETQYF. The CDR3 coding sequence is TGTGCCACCAGTGATTCGAGACACCTACAAGAGACCCAGTACTTC.

This chain connects TRBV5-1 to TRBJ1-2; maybe TRBD1 (5 bases). The V gene's germline CDR1 is SGHRS and CDR2 YFSETQ. CDR3 length: 15 residues. The V gene lost 5 bases and the J gene lost 4 bases, with 18 bases spanning the gap. CDR3 nucleotide sequence: TGCGCCAGCAGTAGTACAGGAGAAGGAAGCTATGGCTACACCTTC. This codes for CASSSTGEGSYGYTF.

This clone has just one count. The rearrangement links TRBV6-6 to TRBJ2-7, with D hard to call. Germline V gene lookup returns CDR1 MNHNY and CDR2 SVGAGI (reference sequence). The V and J ends lost 4 bases and 0 bases respectively, with 13 bases between them. The CDR3 consists of 15 residues. The CDR3 region has the DNA TGTGCCAGCAGTTCCGTTACAGATTACTCCTACGAGCAGTACTTC. It yields the protein CASSSVTDYSYEQYF.

The genes are TRBV30 and TRBJ1-4; 7 nucleotides line up with TRBD1. V dropped 6 bases and J dropped 10; count of bases not matched to a gene: 5. CDR3 length: 11 amino acids. Germline-derived CDR1 and CDR2 are GTSNPN and SVGIG (reference sequence). CDR3 in amino acids: CACDRVGKLFF. CDR3 DNA sequence: TGTGCCTGCGACAGGGTTGGAAAACTGTTTTTT.

CDR3 DNA: TGTGCCTGGAGTGTACCTAGCGGGGGGGCGTCCGAGCAGTACTTC. Translation gives CAWSVPSGGASEQYF. This sequence joins TRBV30 and TRBJ2-7; 12 bases line up with TRBD2. This CDR3 has 15 residues. Germline V lookup: CDR1 GTSNPN, CDR2 SVGIG (reference sequence). V shed 0 bases and J 6 bases; nucleotides not matched to a gene: 6.

The chain employs TRBV5-4 and TRBJ1-1, with D uncertain. CDR1 and CDR2 (germline): SGHNT, YYREEE (reference sequence). The ends were cut back, 0 bases at V and 1 base at J, with 7 bases in the middle. The CDR3 covers 14 residues. CDR3 residues: CASSLAAGNTEAFF. The CDR3 bases are TGTGCCAGCAGCTTGGCAGCAGGGAACACTGAAGCTTTCTTT.

V gene TRBV6-6 combines with J gene TRBJ1-5; tentative D call: TRBD1 (6 bases). Germline assignment: CDR1 MNHNY and CDR2 SVGAGI (reference sequence). This CDR3 has 13 amino acids. Between the trimmed V and J ends, which lost 9 bases and 2 bases, there was a span of 11 bases. The CDR3 DNA reads as TGTGCCAGTTTCAGGGGAGGCAATCAGCCCCAGCATTTT. Translation gives CASFRGGNQPQHF.